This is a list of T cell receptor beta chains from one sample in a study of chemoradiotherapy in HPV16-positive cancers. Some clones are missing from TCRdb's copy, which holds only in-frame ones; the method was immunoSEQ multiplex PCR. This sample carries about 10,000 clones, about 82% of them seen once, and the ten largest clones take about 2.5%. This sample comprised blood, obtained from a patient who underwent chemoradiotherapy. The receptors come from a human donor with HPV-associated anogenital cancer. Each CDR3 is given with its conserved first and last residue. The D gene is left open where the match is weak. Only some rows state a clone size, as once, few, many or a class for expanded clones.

CDR3: CASSLAGRGGKDTQYF
DNA: TGTGCCAGCAGCCTTGCCGGACGGGGGGGCAAAGATACGCAGTATTTT
J: TRBJ2-3
size: once
D: TRBD2
V: TRBV9

CDR3: CASSQKDGLNEKLFF
DNA: TGTGCCAGCAGCCAGAAGGACGGTTTAAATGAAAAACTGTTTTTT
J: TRBJ1-4
size: NA
D: NA
V: TRBV14

CDR3: CATRPGGYSYEQYF
DNA: TGTGCCACCCGACCCGGCGGCTACTCCTACGAGCAGTACTTC
J: TRBJ2-7
size: NA
D: NA
V: TRBV19

CDR3: CASSVAGRANADTQYF
DNA: TGTGCCAGCAGCGTAGCTGGCAGGGCAAATGCAGATACGCAGTATTTT
J: TRBJ2-3
size: NA
D: NA
V: TRBV9

CDR3: CASSLASVADTQYF
DNA: TGCGCCAGCAGCTTGGCCTCAGTCGCAGATACGCAGTATTTT
J: TRBJ2-3
size: NA
D: NA
V: TRBV5-1

CDR3: CASSLDGIRGYTF
DNA: TGTGCCAGCAGCTTAGACGGGATTCGTGGCTACACCTTC
J: TRBJ1-2
size: NA
D: NA
V: TRBV11-2

CDR3: CASSPLSGGPGEQFF
DNA: TGCGCCAGCAGTCCTCTGTCGGGGGGGCCTGGTGAGCAGTTCTTC
J: TRBJ2-1
size: NA
D: TRBD2
V: TRBV10-1

CDR3: CASSPLVLATYNEQFF
DNA: TGTGCCAGCAGTCCCCTAGTACTAGCCACCTACAATGAGCAGTTCTTC
J: TRBJ2-1
size: NA
D: NA
V: TRBV27

CDR3: CASSTRTVGGYTF
DNA: TGCGCCAGCAGCACCCGGACCGTTGGGGGCTACACCTTC
J: TRBJ1-2
size: NA
D: NA
V: TRBV5-1

CDR3: CASSIYLQETQYF
DNA: TGTGCCAGTAGTATCTACTTACAAGAGACCCAGTACTTC
J: TRBJ2-5
size: NA
D: NA
V: TRBV19

CDR3: CASSPQYTEAFF
DNA: TGTGCCAGCAGCCCGCAGTACACTGAAGCTTTCTTT
J: TRBJ1-1
size: few
D: NA
V: TRBV7-9

CDR3: CASSLANTEAFF
DNA: TGCGCCAGCAGCTTGGCCAACACTGAAGCTTTCTTT
J: TRBJ1-1
size: NA
D: NA
V: TRBV5-1

CDR3: CASSLFLQTDTQYF
DNA: TGTGCCAGCAGCTTATTTCTCCAGACGGATACGCAGTATTTT
J: TRBJ2-3
size: NA
D: NA
V: TRBV7-9

CDR3: CASSSRGALGFGTDTQYF
DNA: TGTGCCAGTAGTTCCCGGGGAGCGCTCGGATTCGGGACAGATACGCAGTATTTT
J: TRBJ2-3
size: NA
D: NA
V: TRBV19

CDR3: CASSRDSGNTIYF
DNA: TGTGCCAGCAGTAGGGACTCTGGAAACACCATATATTTT
J: TRBJ1-3
size: NA
D: NA
V: TRBV2

CDR3: CASSPDDRGNGYTF
DNA: TGTGCCAGCAGCCCGGACGACAGGGGCAACGGCTACACCTTC
J: TRBJ1-2
size: NA
D: TRBD1
V: TRBV7-9

CDR3: CASSKTGEGPYEQYF
DNA: TGTGCCAGCAGTAAGACAGGGGAGGGGCCCTACGAGCAGTACTTC
J: TRBJ2-7
size: NA
D: NA
V: TRBV6-5

CDR3: CASSRIYTNTGGTEAFF
DNA: TGTGCCAGCAGCCGAATTTACACGAACACAGGGGGCACTGAAGCTTTCTTT
J: TRBJ1-1
size: NA
D: TRBD1
V: TRBV5-6

CDR3: CASSFTSGGETQYF
DNA: TGCGCCAGCAGCTTTACTAGCGGGGGAGAGACCCAGTACTTC
J: TRBJ2-5
size: NA
D: TRBD2
V: TRBV5-1

CDR3: CASRDSTDTQYF
DNA: TGCGCCAGCAGGGACTCCACAGATACGCAGTATTTT
J: TRBJ2-3
size: NA
D: NA
V: TRBV5-1

CDR3: CASSVFYEQYF
DNA: TGTGCCAGCAGTGTATTCTACGAGCAGTACTTC
J: TRBJ2-7
size: once
D: NA
V: TRBV2

CDR3: CASSSASGGVTQYF
DNA: TGTGCCAGCAGCTCCGCTAGCGGGGGGGTTACGCAGTATTTT
J: TRBJ2-3
size: NA
D: TRBD2
V: TRBV7-2

CDR3: CSVVRGNGELFF
DNA: TGCAGCGTTGTCAGAGGGAACGGGGAGCTGTTTTTT
J: TRBJ2-2
size: few
D: NA
V: TRBV29-1

CDR3: CSVRTGQGPQHF
DNA: TGCAGCGTTAGGACAGGCCAGGGGCCCCAGCATTTT
J: TRBJ1-5
size: NA
D: TRBD1
V: TRBV29-1

CDR3: CASSIGGGLHAYTF
DNA: TGTGCCAGTAGTATCGGAGGGGGTCTTCATGCCTACACCTTC
J: TRBJ1-2
size: NA
D: NA
V: TRBV19

CDR3: CASSFDSNYGYTF
DNA: TGTGCCAGCAGCTTCGACAGTAACTATGGCTACACCTTC
J: TRBJ1-2
size: NA
D: NA
V: TRBV7-3

CDR3: CASSEIGGAYNEQFF
DNA: TGTGCCAGCAGTGAAATCGGGGGTGCGTACAATGAGCAGTTCTTC
J: TRBJ2-1
size: once
D: NA
V: TRBV6-1

CDR3: CASSLVRGATDTQYF
DNA: TGTGCCAGCAGCTTAGTACGGGGGGCTACAGATACGCAGTATTTT
J: TRBJ2-3
size: NA
D: NA
V: TRBV11-2

CDR3: CASRFTGSSYEQYF
DNA: TGTGCCAGCCGATTTACAGGCAGCTCCTACGAGCAGTACTTC
J: TRBJ2-7
size: NA
D: NA
V: TRBV6-1

CDR3: CSVEGSSGGTIDTQYF
DNA: TGCAGCGTTGAAGGTTCTAGCGGGGGGACCATTGATACGCAGTATTTT
J: TRBJ2-3
size: NA
D: TRBD2
V: TRBV29-1

CDR3: CASSPRGFMTHNEQFF
DNA: TGTGCCAGCTCACCACGCGGTTTCATGACTCACAATGAGCAGTTCTTC
J: TRBJ2-1
size: NA
D: NA
V: TRBV18

CDR3: CASSPGLPGEQYF
DNA: TGTGCCAGTAGTCCGGGACTACCTGGCGAGCAGTACTTC
J: TRBJ2-7
size: NA
D: TRBD2
V: TRBV19

CDR3: CASSWGLAGAGDTQYF
DNA: TGTGCCAGCAGCTGGGGACTAGCGGGGGCAGGAGATACGCAGTATTTT
J: TRBJ2-3
size: NA
D: TRBD2
V: TRBV7-2

CDR3: CASSYLAGPAYEQYF
DNA: TGTGCCAGCAGTTACTTGGCAGGACCGGCCTACGAGCAGTACTTC
J: TRBJ2-7
size: NA
D: NA
V: TRBV6-6

CDR3: CASSVTPHGTVNEKLFF
DNA: TGTGCCAGCAGCGTAACCCCCCACGGGACCGTTAATGAAAAACTGTTTTTT
J: TRBJ1-4
size: NA
D: NA
V: TRBV9

CDR3: CASSPRVLDTQYF
DNA: TGTGCCAGCAGCCCAAGGGTCCTAGATACGCAGTATTTT
J: TRBJ2-3
size: NA
D: NA
V: TRBV7-2

CDR3: CASSYRQDRVGRTEAFF
DNA: TGTGCCAGCAGCTACAGACAGGACAGGGTAGGTCGCACTGAAGCTTTCTTT
J: TRBJ1-1
size: once
D: TRBD1
V: TRBV5-6

CDR3: CASSEGPSYGYTF
DNA: TGCGCCAGCAGTGAAGGACCCTCATATGGCTACACCTTC
J: TRBJ1-2
size: NA
D: NA
V: TRBV10-1

CDR3: CASSGVGQGTHEQYF
DNA: TGTGCCAGCAGCGGGGTGGGACAGGGGACCCACGAGCAGTACTTC
J: TRBJ2-7
size: NA
D: TRBD1
V: TRBV9

CDR3: CASSLLRSDTQYF
DNA: TGTGCCAGCAGTTTACTAAGATCAGATACGCAGTATTTT
J: TRBJ2-3
size: NA
D: NA
V: TRBV27

CDR3: CASSTLQGDTQYF
DNA: TGTGCCAGCAGCACCCTACAAGGGGATACGCAGTATTTT
J: TRBJ2-3
size: NA
D: NA
V: TRBV5-4

CDR3: CASSLLGGEQYF
DNA: TGTGCCAGCAGTTTGTTGGGGGGCGAGCAGTACTTC
J: TRBJ2-7
size: NA
D: NA
V: TRBV28